The 7 T cell receptor beta chains given below trace back to one sample, sequenced in a study of T-cell memory formation after mild COVID-19. TCRdb fed the 5' RACE reads into MiXCR, producing one record per CDR3 protein. Of more than 350,000 distinct CDR3 sequences listed, 20% to 25% are singletons. The sequencing sample was made of PBMCs or a T cell subset sorted from them (not recorded which). The receptor source for this set is an adult woman who had mild COVID-19 (a few samples of this study predate the infection). Cell type and time point are not known.

The rearrangement joins TRBV4-3 to TRBJ2-7; D is undetermined. Germline V lookup: CDR1 LGHNA, CDR2 YSLEER. Trimming left V 0 bases short and J 1 base short, with 13 bases between. CDR3 size: 16 residues. In DNA, the CDR3 is TGCGCCAGCAGCCAAGATCATTCACGCAGGTCCTACGAGCAGTACTTC. Protein sequence: CASSQDHSRRSYEQYF.

The chain couples TRBV20-1 to TRBJ1-6; TRBD1 agrees at 12 bases. From germline, CDR1 is DFQATT and CDR2 SNEGSKA (reference sequence). CDR3 length: 13 residues. Trimming cost V 6 bases and J 10 bases; bases outside gene matches: 4. The CDR3 region is CSAPGQGASPLHF. The CDR3 nucleotides read TGCAGTGCCCCGGGACAGGGGGCCTCACCCCTCCACTTT.

The chain uses TRBV24-1 and TRBJ2-2, with 11 bases matching TRBD2. Trimming cost V 2 bases and J 5 bases; bases outside gene matches: 6. Germline V gives CDR1 KGHDR, CDR2 SFDVKD. This CDR3 spans 17 amino acids. CDR3 in amino acids: CATSDSRLAGYTGELFF. CDR3 bases: TGTGCCACCAGTGATTCCCGACTAGCGGGGTATACCGGGGAGCTGTTTTTT.

This clonotype was counted only a few times. The chain employs TRBV9 and TRBJ1-1; D is undetermined. CDR3 length equals 14 residues. The V end lost 0 bases, the J end lost 1 base, and 7 bases lay between the germline ends. Germline V gene data show CDR1 as SGDLS and CDR2 as YYNGEE. CDR3 residues: CASSVAGTNTEAFF. CDR3 sequence (DNA): TGTGCCAGCAGCGTAGCGGGAACGAACACTGAAGCTTTCTTT.

This clonotype occurred a few times. This sequence joins TRBV5-1 and TRBJ2-3; D is unclear. The CDR3 is 14 amino acids. Germline lookup yields CDR1 SGHRS and CDR2 YFSETQ. V lost 6 bases and J 1 base, leaving 12 bases between the germline ends. CDR3 sequence (DNA): TGCGCCAGCAAAGGATCCGGCGGCACAGATACGCAGTATTTT. Protein: CASKGSGGTDTQYF.

This clonotype appeared many times. This rearrangement joins TRBV9 to TRBJ2-2, with TRBD2 matching over 7 bases. This CDR3 has 16 amino acids. V gave up 3 bases and J gave up 6 bases; unmatched junction bases: 11. Looked up from germline, CDR1 is SGDLS and CDR2 is YYNGEE. CDR3 residues: CASSAGPRGDAGELFF. CDR3 coding DNA: TGTGCCAGCAGCGCCGGGCCCCGGGGGGACGCCGGGGAGCTGTTTTTT.

The rearrangement links TRBV7-6 to TRBJ2-5, with 8 bases matching TRBD2. The CDR3 covers 15 residues. V trimming: 4 bases; J trimming: 4 bases; junction bases outside the gene matches: 8. Germline V gene sequence: CDR1 SGHVS, CDR2 FNYEAQ. The CDR3 sequence: CASSSIPGGRETQYF. The CDR3 nucleotides read TGTGCCAGCAGCTCCATCCCGGGGGGGCGAGAGACCCAGTACTTC.